This paragraph reports one T cell receptor beta chain. This sample stems from a study of blood T cell repertoires in COVID-19. Study-wide context: From T cells, B-cell-depleted T cells, or PBMCs came the material, which was cDNA or gDNA.

Germline V gene sequence: CDR1 SQVTM, CDR2 ANQGSEA. V lost 2 bases, J lost 3 bases, and 12 bases stayed unmatched. The CDR3 spans 16 residues. Some clones are missing from TCRdb's copy, which holds only in-frame ones; the method was immunoSEQ multiplex PCR. The sample carries about 120,000 clones, 80% recorded once. The sequenced sample was peripheral blood. This chain uses TRBV29-1 with TRBJ1-2, with TRBD1 matching 7 bases. The receptor's source is a man aged 55-75 years with active or convalescent COVID-19. The CDR3 nucleotides are TGCAGCGTTGAAATGAGAAAACAGGGGATGCACTATGGCTACACCTTC. Translating it yields CSVEMRKQGMHYGYTF.